The entry below describes one T cell receptor (beta chain). The antigen remains unidentified. Peripheral blood samples and lesional scalp punch biopsies were obtained from alopecia areata patients. This record belongs to a study of CD8+ T cells in alopecia areata. On the study more broadly: Treated patients received oral tofacitinib, 5 to 10 mg twice daily. Findings of the study overall: Scalp specimens additionally yield sequences from normal skin's resident alphabeta T cells. Clonality in lesional scalp, especially alopecia totalis/universalis, exceeded that of normal scalp.

The CDR3 extends over 14 amino acids. CDR1 SGHTA and CDR2 FQGNSA come from the germline V gene. V was pared by 1 base and J by 0 bases, with 7 bases between. Investigators isolated RNA and reverse transcribed it into cDNA to act as the sequencing template. Method: immunoSEQ multiplex PCR; TCRdb's copy keeps in-frame clones and lacks some. The data show roughly 130,000 clones, around 50% seen once. This chain links TRBV7-2 with TRBJ2-7; D remains unclear. The clonotype originates from a human donor with alopecia areata. The specimen was CD4+ T cells sorted from blood, collected at week 0. CDR3 DNA: TGTGCCAGCAGCTTAGGGACCGGCTCCTACGAGCAGTACTTC. It encodes CASSLGTGSYEQYF.